This T cell receptor (beta chain) was sequenced during a study of cytomegalovirus exposure and HLA in healthy donors. Vbeta (60) and Jbeta (13) primers were used in the PCR. This table comes from immunoSEQ multiplex PCR, and its TCRdb copy is limited to in-frame clones, with some not included. The sample carries about 160,000 clones, 76% recorded once. This CDR3 is 15 amino acids long. The germline gives CDR1 SGHVS, CDR2 FNYEAQ. This clone was seen only once. What it binds is not known. Study results and caveats: The authors listed 164 TCR beta chains as cytomegalovirus-associated. DRB1 had the most TCR associations and HLA-C the fewest, a later analysis found, with rates varying by HLA locus.

The receptor was isolated from a female donor in good health and CMV-seronegative. The chain employs TRBV7-6 and TRBJ2-5; no definite D call. The DNA end lines up better with TRBJ2-7; the J call may be wrong. Specimen: PBMCs. As DNA, the CDR3 is TGTGCCAGCAGCTTAGGTCCGGGTTCAGAGTACGAGCAGTACTTC. Translating it yields CASSLGPGSEYEQYF.